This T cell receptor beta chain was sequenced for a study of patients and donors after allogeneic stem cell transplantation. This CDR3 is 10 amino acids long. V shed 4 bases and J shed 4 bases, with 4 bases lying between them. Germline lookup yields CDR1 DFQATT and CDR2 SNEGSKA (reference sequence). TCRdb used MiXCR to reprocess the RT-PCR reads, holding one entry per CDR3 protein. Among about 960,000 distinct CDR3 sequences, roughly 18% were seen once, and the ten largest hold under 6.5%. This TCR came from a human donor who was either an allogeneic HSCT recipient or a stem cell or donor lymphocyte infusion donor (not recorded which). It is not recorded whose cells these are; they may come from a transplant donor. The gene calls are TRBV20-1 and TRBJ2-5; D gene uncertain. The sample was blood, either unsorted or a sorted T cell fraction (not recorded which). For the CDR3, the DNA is TGCAGTGCTACCACAGAGACCCAGTACTTC. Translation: CSATTETQYF.